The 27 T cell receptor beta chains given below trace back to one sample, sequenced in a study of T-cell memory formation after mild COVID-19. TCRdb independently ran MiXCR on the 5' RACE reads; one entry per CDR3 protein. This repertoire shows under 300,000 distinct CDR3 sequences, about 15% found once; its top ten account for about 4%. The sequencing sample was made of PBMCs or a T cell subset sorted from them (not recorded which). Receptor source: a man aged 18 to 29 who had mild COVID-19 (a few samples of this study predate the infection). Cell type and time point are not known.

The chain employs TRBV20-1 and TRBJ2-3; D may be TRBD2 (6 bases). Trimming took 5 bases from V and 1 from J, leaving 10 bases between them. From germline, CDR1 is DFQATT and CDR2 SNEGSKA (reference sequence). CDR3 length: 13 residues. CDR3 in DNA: TGCAGTGCTGCGGGACCCGGCACAGATACGCAGTATTTT. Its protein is CSAAGPGTDTQYF.

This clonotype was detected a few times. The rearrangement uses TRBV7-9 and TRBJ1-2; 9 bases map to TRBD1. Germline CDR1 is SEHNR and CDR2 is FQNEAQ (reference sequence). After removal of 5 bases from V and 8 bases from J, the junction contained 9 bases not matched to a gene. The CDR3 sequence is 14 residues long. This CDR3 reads CASSPLDRGEGYTF. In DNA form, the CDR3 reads TGTGCCAGCAGCCCCTTGGACAGGGGCGAGGGCTACACCTTC.

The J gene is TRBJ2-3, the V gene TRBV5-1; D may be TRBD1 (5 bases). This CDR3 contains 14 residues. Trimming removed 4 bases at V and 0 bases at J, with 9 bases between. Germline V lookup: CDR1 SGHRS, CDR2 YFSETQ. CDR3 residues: CASSPTASTDTQYF. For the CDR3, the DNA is TGCGCCAGCAGCCCGACAGCTAGCACAGATACGCAGTATTTT.

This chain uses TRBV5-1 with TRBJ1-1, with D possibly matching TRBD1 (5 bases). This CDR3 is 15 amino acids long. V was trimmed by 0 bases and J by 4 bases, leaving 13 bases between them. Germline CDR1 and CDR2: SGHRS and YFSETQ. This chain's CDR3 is CASSLDNIGGTEAFF. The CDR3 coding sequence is TGCGCCAGCAGCTTGGACAACATTGGGGGCACTGAAGCTTTCTTT.

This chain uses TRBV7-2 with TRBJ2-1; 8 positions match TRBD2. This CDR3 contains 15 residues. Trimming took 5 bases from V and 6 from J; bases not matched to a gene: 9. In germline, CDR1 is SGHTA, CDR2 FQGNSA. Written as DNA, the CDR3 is TGTGCCAGCAGCCCCGGGGGGGCAATGAGCAATGAGCAGTTCTTC. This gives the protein CASSPGGAMSNEQFF. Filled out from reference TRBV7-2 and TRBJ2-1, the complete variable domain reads GAGVSQSPSNKVTEKGKDVELRCDPISGHTALYWYRQSLGQGLEFLIYFQGNSAPDKSGLPSDRFSAERTGGSVSTLTIQRTQQEDSAVYLCASSPGGAMSNEQFFGPGTRLTVL.

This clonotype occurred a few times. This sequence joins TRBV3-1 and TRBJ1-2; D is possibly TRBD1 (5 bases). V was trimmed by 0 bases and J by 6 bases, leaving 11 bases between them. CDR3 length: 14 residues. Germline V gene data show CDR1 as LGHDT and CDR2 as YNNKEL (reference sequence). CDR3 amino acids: CASSQEGAGNGYTF. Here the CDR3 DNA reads TGTGCCAGCAGCCAAGAAGGGGCAGGGAATGGCTACACCTTC. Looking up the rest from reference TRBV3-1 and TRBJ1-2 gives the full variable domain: DTAVSQTPKYLVTQMGNDKSIKCEQNLGHDTMYWYKQDSKKFLKIMFSYNNKELIINETVPNRFSPKSPDKAHLNLHINSLELGDSAVYFCASSQEGAGNGYTFGSGTRLTVV.

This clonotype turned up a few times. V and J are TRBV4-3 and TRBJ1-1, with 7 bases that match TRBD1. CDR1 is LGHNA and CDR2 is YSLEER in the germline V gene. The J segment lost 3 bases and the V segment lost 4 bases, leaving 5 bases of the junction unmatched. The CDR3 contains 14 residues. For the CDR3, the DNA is TGCGCCAGCAGCCTGGGACAGCAGGACACTGAAGCTTTCTTT. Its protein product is CASSLGQQDTEAFF.

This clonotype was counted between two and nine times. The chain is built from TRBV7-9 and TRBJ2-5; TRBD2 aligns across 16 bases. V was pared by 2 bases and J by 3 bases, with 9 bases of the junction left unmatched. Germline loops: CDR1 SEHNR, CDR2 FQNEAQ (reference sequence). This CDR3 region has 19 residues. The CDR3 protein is CASSLSPGLAGGQEETQYF. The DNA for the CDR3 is TGTGCCAGCAGCTTATCTCCGGGACTAGCGGGGGGGCAAGAAGAGACCCAGTACTTC.

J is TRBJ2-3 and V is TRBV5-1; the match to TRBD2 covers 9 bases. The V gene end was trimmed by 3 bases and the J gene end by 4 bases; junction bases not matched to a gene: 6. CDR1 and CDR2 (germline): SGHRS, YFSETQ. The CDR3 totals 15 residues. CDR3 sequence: CASSSGLATADTQYF. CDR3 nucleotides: TGCGCCAGCAGCTCAGGACTAGCGACCGCAGATACGCAGTATTTT.

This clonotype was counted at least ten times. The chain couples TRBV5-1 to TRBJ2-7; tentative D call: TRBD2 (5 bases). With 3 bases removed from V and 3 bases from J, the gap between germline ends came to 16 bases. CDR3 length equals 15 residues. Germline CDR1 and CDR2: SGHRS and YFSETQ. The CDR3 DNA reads TGCGCCAGCAGCTCCGCTGAGGCTAGCTACTACGAGCAGTACTTC. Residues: CASSSAEASYYEQYF.

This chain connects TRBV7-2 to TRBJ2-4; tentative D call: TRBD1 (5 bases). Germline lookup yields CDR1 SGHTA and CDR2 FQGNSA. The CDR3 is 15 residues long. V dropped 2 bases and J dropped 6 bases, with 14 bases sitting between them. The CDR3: CASSLYQGSSNIQYF. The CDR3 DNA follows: TGTGCCAGCAGCTTATACCAGGGTTCTTCAAACATTCAGTACTTC.

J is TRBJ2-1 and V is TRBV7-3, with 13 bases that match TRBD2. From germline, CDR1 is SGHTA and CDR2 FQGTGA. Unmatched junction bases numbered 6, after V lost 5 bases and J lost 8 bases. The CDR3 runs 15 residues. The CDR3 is CASSPGTSGVDEQFF. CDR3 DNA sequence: TGTGCCAGCAGCCCCGGGACTAGCGGGGTGGATGAGCAGTTCTTC.

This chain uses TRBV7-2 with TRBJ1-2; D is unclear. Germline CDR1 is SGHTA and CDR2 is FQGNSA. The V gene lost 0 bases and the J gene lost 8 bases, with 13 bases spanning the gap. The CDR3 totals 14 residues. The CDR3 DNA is TGTGCCAGCAGCTTAGCAACTGGACTAGGCGGCTACACCTTC. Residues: CASSLATGLGGYTF.

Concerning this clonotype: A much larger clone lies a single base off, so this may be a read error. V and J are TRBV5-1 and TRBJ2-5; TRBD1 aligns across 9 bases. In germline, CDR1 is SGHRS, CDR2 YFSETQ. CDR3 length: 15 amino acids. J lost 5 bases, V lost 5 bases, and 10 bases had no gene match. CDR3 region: CASRPLTGGLETQYF. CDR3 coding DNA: TGCGCCAGCAGACCCCTGACAGGGGGGTTGGAGACCCAGTACTTC.

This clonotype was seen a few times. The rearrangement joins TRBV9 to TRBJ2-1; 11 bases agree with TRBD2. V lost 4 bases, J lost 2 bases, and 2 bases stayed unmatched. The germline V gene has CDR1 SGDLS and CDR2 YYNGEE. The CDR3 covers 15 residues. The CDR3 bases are TGTGCCAGCAGCCCTAGCGGGGGGACCTACAATGAGCAGTTCTTC. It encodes CASSPSGGTYNEQFF.

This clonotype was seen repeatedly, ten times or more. The CDR3 DNA reads as TGTGCCAGCAGCCCTACTCCGACAGGTATAAAGTACTTC. Its translation is CASSPTPTGIKYF. This chain uses TRBV3-1 with TRBJ2-7, with D perhaps matching TRBD1 (6 bases). Between the trimmed V and J ends, which lost 4 bases and 11 bases, there was a span of 18 bases. The CDR3 covers 13 residues. From germline, CDR1 is LGHDT and CDR2 YNNKEL (reference sequence).

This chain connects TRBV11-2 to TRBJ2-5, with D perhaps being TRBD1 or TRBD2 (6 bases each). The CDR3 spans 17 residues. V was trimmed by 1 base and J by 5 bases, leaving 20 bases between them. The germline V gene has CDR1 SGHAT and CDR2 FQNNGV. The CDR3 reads CASSLGFSGALVETQYF. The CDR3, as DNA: TGTGCCAGCAGCTTAGGCTTTTCGGGGGCTCTGGTGGAGACCCAGTACTTC.

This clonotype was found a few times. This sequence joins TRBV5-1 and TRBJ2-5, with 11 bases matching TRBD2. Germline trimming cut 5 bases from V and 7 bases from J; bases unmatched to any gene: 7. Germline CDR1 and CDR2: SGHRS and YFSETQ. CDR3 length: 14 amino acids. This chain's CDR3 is CASRPLAGAGTQYF. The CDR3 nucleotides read TGCGCCAGCAGACCACTAGCGGGGGCAGGGACCCAGTACTTC.

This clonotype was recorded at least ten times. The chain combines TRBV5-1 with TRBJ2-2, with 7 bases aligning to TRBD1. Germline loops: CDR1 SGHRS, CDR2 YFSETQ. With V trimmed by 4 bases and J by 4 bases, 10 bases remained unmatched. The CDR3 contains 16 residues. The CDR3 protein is CASSGTGTVSTGELFF. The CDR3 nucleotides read TGCGCCAGCAGCGGAACCGGGACAGTGAGCACCGGGGAGCTGTTTTTT.

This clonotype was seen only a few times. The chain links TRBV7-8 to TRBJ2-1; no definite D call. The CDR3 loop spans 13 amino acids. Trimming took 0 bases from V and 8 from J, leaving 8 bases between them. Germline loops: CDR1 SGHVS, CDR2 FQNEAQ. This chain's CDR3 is CASSLAVFDEQFF. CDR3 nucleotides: TGTGCCAGCAGCTTAGCGGTCTTCGATGAGCAGTTCTTC. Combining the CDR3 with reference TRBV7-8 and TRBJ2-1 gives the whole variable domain GAGVSQSPRYKVAKRGQDVALRCDPISGHVSLFWYQQALGQGPEFLTYFQNEAQLDKSGLPSDRFFAERPEGSVSTLKIQRTQQEDSAVYLCASSLAVFDEQFFGPGTRLTVL.

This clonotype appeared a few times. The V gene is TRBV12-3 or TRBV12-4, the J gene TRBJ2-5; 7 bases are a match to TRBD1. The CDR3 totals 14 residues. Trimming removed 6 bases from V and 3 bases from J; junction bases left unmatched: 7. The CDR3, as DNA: TGTGCCAGCAGCCGGGACAGTTCGAAAGAGACCCAGTACTTC. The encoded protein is CASSRDSSKETQYF.

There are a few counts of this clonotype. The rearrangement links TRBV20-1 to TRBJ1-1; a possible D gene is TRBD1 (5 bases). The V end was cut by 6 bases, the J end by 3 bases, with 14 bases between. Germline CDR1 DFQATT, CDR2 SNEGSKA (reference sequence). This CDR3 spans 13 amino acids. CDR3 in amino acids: CSAYRGIDTEAFF. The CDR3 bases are TGCAGTGCCTACCGGGGGATAGACACTGAAGCTTTCTTT.

The CDR3 region is CASSPKTGGIDSPLHF. CDR3 DNA: TGTGCCAGCAGTCCCAAGACAGGGGGCATCGATTCACCCCTCCACTTT. V and J are TRBV27 and TRBJ1-6, with 10 bases aligning to TRBD1. Trimming took 5 bases from V and 8 from J; bases not matched to a gene: 9. Germline CDR1 and CDR2: MNHEY and SMNVEV (reference sequence). The CDR3 is made up of 16 amino acids.

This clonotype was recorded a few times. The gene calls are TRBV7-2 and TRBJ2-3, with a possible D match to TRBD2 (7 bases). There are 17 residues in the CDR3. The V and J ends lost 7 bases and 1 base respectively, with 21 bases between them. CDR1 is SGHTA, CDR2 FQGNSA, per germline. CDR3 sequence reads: CASNLIGGPSRTDTQYF. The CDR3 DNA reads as TGTGCCAGCAACCTAATCGGGGGGCCTTCCCGCACAGATACGCAGTATTTT. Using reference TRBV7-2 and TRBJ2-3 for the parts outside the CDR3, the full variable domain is GAGVSQSPSNKVTEKGKDVELRCDPISGHTALYWYRQSLGQGLEFLIYFQGNSAPDKSGLPSDRFSAERTGGSVSTLTIQRTQQEDSAVYLCASNLIGGPSRTDTQYFGPGTRLTVL.

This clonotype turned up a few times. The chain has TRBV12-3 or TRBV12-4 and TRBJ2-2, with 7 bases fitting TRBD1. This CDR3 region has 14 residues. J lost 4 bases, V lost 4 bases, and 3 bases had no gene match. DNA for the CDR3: TGTGCCAGCAGTTCACAGGGGCCCACCGGGGAGCTGTTTTTT. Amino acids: CASSSQGPTGELFF.

CDR3 DNA: TGCAGTGCTACCCCAGATAGGGCGGGGGCACACTACGAGCAGTACTTC. As protein: CSATPDRAGAHYEQYF. The V call is TRBV20-1, the J call TRBJ2-7; possible D gene TRBD2, 7 bases. The CDR3 consists of 16 residues. Germline assignment: CDR1 DFQATT and CDR2 SNEGSKA (reference sequence). The germline V and J ends were trimmed by 4 bases and 3 bases, with 22 bases remaining between them.

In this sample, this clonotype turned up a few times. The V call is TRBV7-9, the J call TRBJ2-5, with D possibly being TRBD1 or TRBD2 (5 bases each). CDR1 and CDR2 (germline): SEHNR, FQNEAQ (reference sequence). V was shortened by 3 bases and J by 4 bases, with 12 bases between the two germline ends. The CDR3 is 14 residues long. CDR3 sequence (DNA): TGTGCCAGCAGCTTGGACTCTGGGGGAGAGACCCAGTACTTC. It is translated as CASSLDSGGETQYF.